Below are 21 T cell receptor beta chains sequenced from a single sample in a study of PD-1 blockade in classical Hodgkin lymphoma (dated by TCRdb to about 2020). Receptors were amplified or captured by the immunoSEQ multiplex PCR assay. TCRdb obtained this table from immuneACCESS and retained in-frame rearrangements with V and J assigned. These tables miss some clones; where compared with another copy, unresolved V genes account for less than half of the shortfall, and the remainder is unexplained. The sample includes 20,000 to 25,000 clones, with 80% observed a single time. About 18% of the sample comes from the top ten. The intended sense of this specimen's time point label: cycle 2 day 1 (C2D1) of nivolumab. Every trial patient had relapsed following autologous stem cell transplantation, and prior brentuximab vedotin exposure was what differed among cohorts A, B and C. Sequencing used peripheral blood mononuclear cells (PBMCs), obtained before the second cycle of nivolumab. The receptors derive from a human donor with classical Hodgkin lymphoma.

This clone was detected only a few times. The chain carries TRBV7-9 and TRBJ2-3; 13 nucleotides align to TRBD2. J was trimmed by 4 bases and V by 5 bases; bases with no gene match: 9. Germline CDR1 is SEHNR and CDR2 is FQNEAQ (reference sequence). The CDR3 has 17 residues. The chain's CDR3 is CASSRTSGRASADTQYF. CDR3 in DNA: TGTGCCAGCAGCCGAACTAGCGGGAGGGCCTCAGCAGATACGCAGTATTTT.

A few counts support this clone. The gene calls are TRBV6-5 and TRBJ2-2, with D possibly matching TRBD2 (5 bases). Germline V gives CDR1 MNHEY, CDR2 SVGAGI. This CDR3 is 14 amino acids long. The ends were cut back, 6 bases at V and 6 bases at J, with 14 bases in the middle. The CDR3 region is CASRLVVVSGELFF. The CDR3 region has the DNA TGTGCCAGCAGACTAGTTGTAGTGTCCGGGGAGCTGTTTTTT.

The rearrangement links TRBV29-1 to TRBJ2-2, with 10 positions matching TRBD1. Germline-derived CDR1 and CDR2 are SQVTM and ANQGSEA. This CDR3 spans 14 amino acids. V gave up 4 bases and J gave up 7 bases; unmatched junction bases: 6. CDR3 amino acids: CSVGGQGVFGELFF. CDR3 in DNA: TGCAGCGTTGGAGGACAGGGGGTATTCGGGGAGCTGTTTTTT.

CDR3 nucleotide sequence: TGCAGCGTTGAGGGACTACGTGAGCAGTTCTTC. Amino acids: CSVEGLREQFF. V gene TRBV29-1 combines with J gene TRBJ2-1; 7 bases are a match to TRBD2. Germline loops: CDR1 SQVTM, CDR2 ANQGSEA. J gave up 9 bases and V 3 bases, and 2 bases lay outside the gene matches. This CDR3 is built from 11 residues.

In nucleotides, the CDR3 is TGTGCCAGTTCTCGATCTGGAAACACCATATATTTT. It specifies CASSRSGNTIYF. This chain uses TRBV19 with TRBJ1-3; no reliable D call. The CDR3 has 12 residues. Germline values: CDR1 LNHDA, CDR2 SQIVND (reference sequence). V was pared by 8 bases and J by 1 base, with 6 bases between.

This clone was observed once. The CDR3 spells CASSAGGFAGELFF. In DNA form, the CDR3 reads TGCGCCAGCAGCGCGGGAGGGTTCGCCGGGGAGCTGTTTTTT. The V and J genes are TRBV5-1 and TRBJ2-2; 9 positions agree with TRBD2. The CDR3 is made up of 14 amino acids. V lost 4 bases and J lost 6; bases outside the gene matches: 4. From germline, CDR1 is SGHRS and CDR2 YFSETQ. The variable domain in full, completed from reference TRBV5-1 and TRBJ2-2, reads KAGVTQTPRYLIKTRGQQVTLSCSPISGHRSVSWYQQTPGQGLQFLFEYFSETQRNKGNFPGRFSGRQFSNSRSEMNVSTLELGDSALYLCASSAGGFAGELFFGEGSRLTVL.

The gene calls are TRBV19 and TRBJ1-2; D not certain. Trimming stripped 4 bases from V and 5 bases from J, with 11 bases between. Per germline, CDR1 LNHDA and CDR2 SQIVND (reference sequence). The CDR3 spans 13 residues. Here the CDR3 DNA reads TGTGCCAGTAGTACCTCTCAAACATATGGCTACACCTTC. Translated, it gives CASSTSQTYGYTF.

The chain links TRBV10-2 to TRBJ2-1; D ambiguous. Germline V gene sequence: CDR1 WSHSY, CDR2 SAAADI. Deletions cut 3 bases from V and 1 base from J, with 10 bases between. This CDR3 has 15 amino acids. In DNA, the CDR3 is TGCGCCAGCAGTGACCTTTATGGGTCCTACAATGAGCAGTTCTTC. Residues: CASSDLYGSYNEQFF.

This clone appeared once. The J gene is TRBJ2-1, the V gene TRBV19; no reliable D call. Germline CDR1 and CDR2: LNHDA and SQIVND (reference sequence). The CDR3 extends over 14 amino acids. The ends were cut back, 4 bases at V and 5 bases at J, with 12 bases in the middle. This CDR3 reads CASSTPPPNNEQFF. The CDR3 nucleotides are TGTGCCAGTAGTACTCCGCCGCCCAACAATGAGCAGTTCTTC. Complete variable domain (other parts from reference TRBV19 and TRBJ2-1): DGGITQSPKYLFRKEGQNVTLSCEQNLNHDAMYWYRQDPGQGLRLIYYSQIVNDFQKGDIAEGYSVSREKKESFPLTVTSAQKNPTAFYLCASSTPPPNNEQFFGPGTRLTVL.

This clone showed up just a few times. The chain combines TRBV6-1 with TRBJ1-4, with TRBD1 matching over 8 bases. J was trimmed by 6 bases and V by 5 bases; bases with no gene match: 8. This CDR3 comprises 15 residues. Germline-derived CDR1 and CDR2 are MNHNS and SASEGT. The CDR3 here is CASSTRTGLYEKLFF. The CDR3 bases are TGTGCCAGCAGTACACGGACAGGGTTATATGAAAAACTGTTTTTT.

V and J are TRBV28 and TRBJ2-1; possibly TRBD1 or TRBD2 for D (5 bases each). Per the germline V gene, CDR1 is MDHEN and CDR2 is SYDVKM. Trimming pared 1 base from V and 10 bases from J, leaving 8 bases between. This CDR3 comprises 12 residues. CDR3 DNA: TGTGCCAGCAGTTTATTGGGACGCGAGCAGTTCTTC. It specifies CASSLLGREQFF.

CDR3 sequence reads: CASSVTPRDRVAKNIQYF. The CDR3 nucleotides are TGTGCCAGCAGTGTAACCCCCCGGGACAGGGTAGCCAAAAACATTCAGTACTTC. The chain uses TRBV6-1 and TRBJ2-4; 9 bases align to TRBD1. The length of the CDR3 is 18 residues. CDR1 is MNHNS and CDR2 is SASEGT in the germline V gene. V lost 4 bases to trimming and J lost 0 bases; unmatched junction nucleotides: 10.

This chain connects TRBV19 to TRBJ1-2; no clear D gene. Germline V lookup: CDR1 LNHDA, CDR2 SQIVND (reference sequence). V lost 4 bases to trimming and J lost 6 bases, with 12 bases between them. The CDR3 sequence is 13 residues long. The CDR3 protein is CASSTVDRNGYTF. The CDR3 DNA is TGTGCCAGTAGTACCGTTGACCGGAATGGCTACACCTTC.

V usage is TRBV5-1 and J usage is TRBJ1-2; 11 bases match TRBD1. CDR1 is SGHRS, CDR2 YFSETQ, per germline. The junction had 24 bases not matched to a gene; V was cut back by 6 bases and J by 5 bases. CDR3 size: 20 residues. CDR3 protein: CASKSSYNPGQGVIQYGYTF. The CDR3 DNA reads as TGCGCCAGCAAATCTAGTTATAATCCGGGACAGGGGGTCATACAGTATGGCTACACCTTC.

The V gene is TRBV18, the J gene TRBJ2-5; 11 positions match TRBD2. The J call could be wrong; TRBJ2-7 is a better fit for the DNA end. CDR3 size: 14 residues. CDR1 is KGHSH, CDR2 LQKENI, per germline. This chain's CDR3 is CASSVAGGTYEQYF. The CDR3 nucleotides are TGTGCCAGCTCGGTAGCGGGAGGGACCTACGAGCAGTACTTC.

V usage is TRBV11-1 and J usage is TRBJ2-7; maybe TRBD1 (5 bases). There are 13 residues in the CDR3. The germline V gene has CDR1 SGHAT and CDR2 FQDESV (reference sequence). V was shortened by 0 bases and J by 4 bases, with 7 bases between the two germline ends. Written as DNA, the CDR3 is TGTGCCAGCAGCTTAGCAGGGGCTTACGAGCAGTACTTC. The encoded protein is CASSLAGAYEQYF.

The chain carries TRBV5-6 and TRBJ1-4, with D unresolved. The CDR3 sequence is 14 residues long. V lost 0 bases to trimming and J lost 5 bases, with 8 bases between them. The germline CDR1 and CDR2 sequences are SGHDT and YYEEEE. The CDR3 loop reads CASSLVAVNEKLFF. Written as DNA, the CDR3 is TGTGCCAGCAGCTTGGTGGCAGTAAATGAAAAACTGTTTTTT.

The chain joins TRBV5-4 to TRBJ2-1, with 14 bases that match TRBD2. Trimming removed 4 bases from V and 9 bases from J; junction bases left unmatched: 6. The CDR3 totals 15 residues. The germline V gene has CDR1 SGHNT and CDR2 YYREEE (reference sequence). The CDR3, as DNA: TGTGCCAGCAGCCCCGGACTAGCGGGAGGCATTGAGCAGTTCTTC. As protein: CASSPGLAGGIEQFF.

The chain employs TRBV6-1 and TRBJ2-1; TRBD1 is a possible D gene (6 bases). The CDR3 covers 14 residues. V dropped 2 bases and J dropped 8 bases, with 13 bases sitting between them. The germline CDR1 and CDR2 sequences are MNHNS and SASEGT. The CDR3: CASSELRGSDEQFF. The CDR3 DNA reads as TGTGCCAGCAGTGAATTAAGGGGGTCGGATGAGCAGTTCTTC.

This chain connects TRBV28 to TRBJ1-5; a weak D match, TRBD1 (5 bases). This CDR3 contains 13 residues. The V gene's germline CDR1 is MDHEN and CDR2 SYDVKM. The V end was cut by 5 bases, the J end by 5 bases, with 10 bases between. The CDR3 reads CASSEDNYQPQHF. In DNA, the CDR3 is TGTGCCAGCAGTGAGGACAACTATCAGCCCCAGCATTTT.

The V gene is TRBV19, the J gene TRBJ2-3; the match to TRBD2 covers 12 bases. CDR3 length: 15 amino acids. The ends lost 5 bases at V and 8 bases at J; junction bases unmatched: 8. Germline assignment: CDR1 LNHDA and CDR2 SQIVND (reference sequence). The DNA for the CDR3 is TGTGCCAGTAGTGCGCTAGCGGGAGGGCCGGGTACGCAGTATTTT. Translation gives CASSALAGGPGTQYF.